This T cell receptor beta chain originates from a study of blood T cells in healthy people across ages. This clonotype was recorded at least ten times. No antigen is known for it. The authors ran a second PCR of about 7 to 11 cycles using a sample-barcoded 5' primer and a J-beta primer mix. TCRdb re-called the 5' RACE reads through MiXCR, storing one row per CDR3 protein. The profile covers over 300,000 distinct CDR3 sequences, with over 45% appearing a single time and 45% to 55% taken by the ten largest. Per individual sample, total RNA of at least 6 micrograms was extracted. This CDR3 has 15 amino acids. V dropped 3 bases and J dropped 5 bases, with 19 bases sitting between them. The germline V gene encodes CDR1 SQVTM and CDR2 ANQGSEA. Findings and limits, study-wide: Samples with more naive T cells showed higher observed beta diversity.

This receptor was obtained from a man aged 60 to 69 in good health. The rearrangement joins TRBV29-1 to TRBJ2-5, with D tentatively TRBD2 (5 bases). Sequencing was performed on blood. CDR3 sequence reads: CSVEEGLGRAETQYF. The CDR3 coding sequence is TGCAGCGTTGAGGAAGGACTTGGTCGGGCGGAGACCCAGTACTTC.